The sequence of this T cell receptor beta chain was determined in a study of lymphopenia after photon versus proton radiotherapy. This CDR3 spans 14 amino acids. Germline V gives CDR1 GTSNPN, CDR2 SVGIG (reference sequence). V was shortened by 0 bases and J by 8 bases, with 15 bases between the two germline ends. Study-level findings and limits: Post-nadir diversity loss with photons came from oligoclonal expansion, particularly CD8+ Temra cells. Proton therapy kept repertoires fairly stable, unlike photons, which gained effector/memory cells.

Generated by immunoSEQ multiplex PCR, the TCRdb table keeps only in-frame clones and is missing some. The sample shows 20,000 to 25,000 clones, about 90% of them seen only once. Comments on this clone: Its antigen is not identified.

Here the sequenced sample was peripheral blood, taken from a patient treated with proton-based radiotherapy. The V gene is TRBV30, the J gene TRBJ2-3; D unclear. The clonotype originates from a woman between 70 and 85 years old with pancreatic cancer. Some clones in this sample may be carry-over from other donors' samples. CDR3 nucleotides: TGTGCCTGGAGTGTAGGAGTTTCCTTTGGTACGCAGTATTTT. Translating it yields CAWSVGVSFGTQYF.